The 27 T cell receptor beta chains listed next were all sequenced from one sample in a study of blood T cell repertoires in COVID-19. Only in-frame clones appear in the TCRdb table, and some are missing; sequencing was by immunoSEQ multiplex PCR. The top ten hold 2% to 2.5% of the sample, which has about 170,000 clones, around nine tenths seen once. Specimen: peripheral blood. The receptors come from a man over 45 who had recovered from COVID-19.

The rearrangement links TRBV4-1 to TRBJ1-1; D unclear. V lost 3 bases, J lost 2 bases, and 13 bases lay in between. Germline V gene data show CDR1 as MGHRA and CDR2 as YSYEKL. The CDR3 is 15 amino acids. The CDR3 nucleotides read TGCGCCAGCAGCCACCCCACAGTGATAAACACTGAAGCTTTCTTT. This translates into CASSHPTVINTEAFF.

The chain combines TRBV19 with TRBJ2-7; 8 positions agree with TRBD1. Germline-derived CDR1 and CDR2 are LNHDA and SQIVND (reference sequence). This CDR3 is built from 14 residues. Unmatched junction bases numbered 6, after V lost 6 bases and J lost 2 bases. As DNA, the CDR3 is TGTGCCAGTAGCCGAGGACAGGGTACCTACGAGCAGTACTTC. Amino acids: CASSRGQGTYEQYF.

This chain joins TRBV28 and TRBJ2-7; tentatively, D is TRBD2 (5 bases). The CDR3 length is 16 residues. V lost 4 bases, J lost 7 bases, and 23 bases lay in between. Germline V gene lookup returns CDR1 MDHEN and CDR2 SYDVKM. The CDR3: CASSSTPYRGTREQYF. CDR3 sequence (DNA): TGTGCCAGCAGTTCTACTCCCTACCGGGGAACGCGAGAGCAGTACTTC.

Here the CDR3 DNA reads TGTGCCAGCAGCCCCAACCCGGGTCCTGAAGCTTTCTTT. Translating it yields CASSPNPGPEAFF. The V and J genes are TRBV3-1 (or the pseudogene TRBV3-2) and TRBJ1-1; D unresolved. In germline, CDR1 is LGHDT, CDR2 YNNKEL (reference sequence). The V end lost 4 bases, the J end lost 6 bases, and 12 bases lay between the germline ends. CDR3 size: 13 residues.

This chain connects TRBV27 to TRBJ1-2; the D is unclear. V was clipped by 5 bases and J by 8 bases, with 15 bases between them. Germline assignment: CDR1 MNHEY and CDR2 SMNVEV (reference sequence). CDR3 length: 13 residues. CDR3 bases: TGTGCCAGCAGTCTCTCTCCCGCGGAAGGCTACACCTTC. Its translation: CASSLSPAEGYTF.

The gene calls are TRBV4-2 and TRBJ2-1; no clear D. The ends were cut back, 0 bases at V and 4 bases at J, with 10 bases in the middle. Germline V CDR1 and CDR2: LGHNA, YNFKEQ. CDR3 length: 15 residues. CDR3 residues: CASSQDADWYNEQFF. The CDR3 DNA reads as TGTGCCAGCAGCCAAGACGCCGACTGGTACAATGAGCAGTTCTTC.

The J gene is TRBJ2-2, the V gene TRBV9; 9 bases are shared with TRBD1. Germline V gene sequence: CDR1 SGDLS, CDR2 YYNGEE. J gave up 6 bases and V 0 bases, and 9 bases lay outside the gene matches. This CDR3 has 17 amino acids. The CDR3 sequence is CASSVEGGQGRAGELFF. The CDR3 DNA sequence: TGTGCCAGCAGCGTAGAGGGGGGACAGGGTAGGGCCGGGGAGCTGTTTTTT.

The chain recombines TRBV7-7 with TRBJ1-1; tentative D call: TRBD1 (5 bases). The ends were cut back, 5 bases at V and 0 bases at J, with 7 bases in the middle. Germline V CDR1 and CDR2: SSHAT, FNYEAQ (reference sequence). The CDR3 length is 13 residues. CDR3 loop: CASSQGVNTEAFF. The CDR3 nucleotides are TGTGCCAGCAGCCAAGGGGTGAACACTGAAGCTTTCTTT.

The gene calls are TRBV5-1 and TRBJ1-4; the match to TRBD1 covers 7 bases. V dropped 4 bases and J dropped 0; count of bases not matched to a gene: 6. The CDR3 runs to 16 residues. Germline CDR1 SGHRS, CDR2 YFSETQ. CDR3 in amino acids: CASSVEDRATNEKLFF. The CDR3 nucleotides read TGCGCCAGCAGCGTAGAAGACAGGGCAACTAATGAAAAACTGTTTTTT.

This chain connects TRBV28 to TRBJ1-2; D unresolved. CDR1 MDHEN and CDR2 SYDVKM come from the germline V gene. V lost 6 bases and J lost 8, with 16 bases in between. This CDR3 comprises 13 residues. Here the CDR3 DNA reads TGTGCCAGCAGAACTAACGGCCCAGAAGGCTACACCTTC. Translating it yields CASRTNGPEGYTF.

J is TRBJ2-5 and V is TRBV18; D is perhaps TRBD1 (5 bases). The CDR3 runs to 13 residues. V was pared by 5 bases and J by 0 bases, with 7 bases between. The V gene's germline CDR1 is KGHSH and CDR2 LQKENI. CDR3: CASSTTDQETQYF. The DNA for the CDR3 is TGTGCCAGCTCAACGACAGACCAAGAGACCCAGTACTTC. Using reference TRBV18 and TRBJ2-5 for the parts outside the CDR3, the full variable domain is NAGVMQNPRHLVRRRGQEARLRCSPMKGHSHVYWYRQLPEEGLKFMVYLQKENIIDESGMPKERFSAEFPKEGPSILRIQQVVRGDSAAYFCASSTTDQETQYFGPGTRLLVL.

This clone was seen once. The J gene is TRBJ2-7, the V gene TRBV6-5, with 8 bases lining up with TRBD1. The V and J ends lost 10 bases and 3 bases, in that order; junction bases with no gene match: 11. Germline V CDR1 and CDR2: MNHEY, SVGAGI. The CDR3 sequence is 14 residues long. This chain's CDR3 is CATTPGQGNYEQYF. Here the CDR3 DNA reads TGTGCCACCACTCCAGGACAGGGCAACTACGAGCAGTACTTC.

The chain has TRBV7-9 and TRBJ1-2, with D possibly being TRBD1 (5 bases). The V gene's germline CDR1 is SEHNR and CDR2 FQNEAQ (reference sequence). The germline V and J ends were trimmed by 4 bases and 8 bases, with 17 bases remaining between them. The CDR3 contains 14 residues. CDR3 in DNA: TGTGCCAGCAGCTCCTCTGGGGGGAAAGGGGGCTACACCTTC. It codes for CASSSSGGKGGYTF.

The chain employs TRBV29-1 and TRBJ2-3; D remains ambiguous. V lost 3 bases, J lost 3 bases, and 16 bases lay in between. Germline CDR1 SQVTM, CDR2 ANQGSEA. CDR3 length equals 15 residues. The CDR3 DNA sequence: TGCAGCGTTGATCAGCGCCAAAGCTCAACAGATACGCAGTATTTT. Protein: CSVDQRQSSTDTQYF.

The rearrangement links TRBV27 to TRBJ1-1; 7 bases map to TRBD1. The length of the CDR3 is 16 residues. The V gene end was trimmed by 6 bases and the J gene end by 1 base; junction bases not matched to a gene: 11. The germline CDR1 and CDR2 sequences are MNHEY and SMNVEV (reference sequence). The CDR3 is CASRISVDRANTEAFF. CDR3 bases: TGTGCCAGCAGAATCTCCGTAGACAGGGCGAACACTGAAGCTTTCTTT.

The chain recombines TRBV7-2 with TRBJ2-7; 7 nucleotides match TRBD1. Germline assignment: CDR1 SGHTA and CDR2 FQGNSA. CDR3 size: 14 residues. V lost 5 bases, J lost 0 bases, and 4 bases stayed unmatched. In DNA, the CDR3 is TGTGCCAGCAGCCTCGGGACAGCCTCCTACGAGCAGTACTTC. Translating it yields CASSLGTASYEQYF.

This chain joins TRBV30 and TRBJ1-1, with 9 bases lining up with TRBD1. The CDR3 sequence is 13 residues long. The trim removed 4 bases at V and 8 bases at J, leaving 8 bases unmatched. Per the germline V gene, CDR1 is GTSNPN and CDR2 is SVGIG (reference sequence). The CDR3 nucleotides read TGTGCCTGGACCTTTATGGGGACAGGGGAAGCTTTCTTT. Translated, it gives CAWTFMGTGEAFF.

This sequence joins TRBV6-4 and TRBJ2-3; TRBD2 matches at 10 bases. This CDR3 is 16 amino acids long. J lost 2 bases, V lost 4 bases, and 6 bases had no gene match. CDR1 is MRHNA and CDR2 is SNTAGT in the germline V gene. CDR3 DNA: TGTGCCAGCAGTGTTGGGACTAGCGCTTCCACAGATACGCAGTATTTT. Its protein product is CASSVGTSASTDTQYF.

The V call is TRBV25-1, the J call TRBJ1-4, with 7 positions matching TRBD1. Per the germline V gene, CDR1 is MGHDK and CDR2 is SYGVNS. The CDR3 runs to 16 residues. Trimming took 10 bases from V and 7 from J; bases not matched to a gene: 18. In DNA, the CDR3 is TGTGCCACCACTTCGGACGACAGGGAAGCAGGTGAAAAACTGTTTTTT. Its translation: CATTSDDREAGEKLFF.

V usage is TRBV7-2 and J usage is TRBJ2-1, with D maybe TRBD1 (5 bases). The CDR3 sequence is 17 residues long. Trimming removed 0 bases from V and 2 bases from J, with 14 bases in between. Germline assignment: CDR1 SGHTA and CDR2 FQGNSA. CDR3 loop: CASSLARSAGPYNEQFF. Written as DNA, the CDR3 is TGTGCCAGCAGCTTAGCACGGTCGGCAGGGCCCTACAATGAGCAGTTCTTC.

This chain uses TRBV5-1 with TRBJ2-2; TRBD2 agrees at 10 bases. Germline lookup yields CDR1 SGHRS and CDR2 YFSETQ. The CDR3 extends over 17 amino acids. With 3 bases clipped from V and 4 bases from J, the junction kept 9 bases outside the gene matches. This CDR3 is CASSWGPSGSSTGELFF. DNA of the CDR3: TGCGCCAGCAGCTGGGGCCCTAGCGGGAGTAGCACCGGGGAGCTGTTTTTT.

The gene calls are TRBV6-6 and TRBJ2-7, with D tentatively TRBD1 (5 bases). V shed 0 bases and J shed 5 bases, with 14 bases lying between them. Germline V CDR1 and CDR2: MNHNY, SVGAGI (reference sequence). The length of the CDR3 is 15 residues. CDR3 sequence: CASSYSSQGSHEQYF. The CDR3, as DNA: TGTGCCAGCAGTTACTCTTCCCAGGGTTCCCACGAGCAGTACTTC.

The V call is TRBV7-2, the J call TRBJ2-5; 12 bases match TRBD1. V was pared by 5 bases and J by 4 bases, with 11 bases of the junction left unmatched. CDR1 is SGHTA and CDR2 is FQGNSA in the germline V gene. This CDR3 spans 17 amino acids. CDR3 coding DNA: TGTGCCAGCAGCCCACAGGTCGGGACAGGGGGCAGAGAGACCCAGTACTTC. This gives the protein CASSPQVGTGGRETQYF.

This rearrangement joins TRBV30 to TRBJ1-5; tentative D call: TRBD1 (5 bases). The V gene's germline CDR1 is GTSNPN and CDR2 SVGIG (reference sequence). This CDR3 region has 13 residues. The ends were cut back, 3 bases at V and 6 bases at J, with 12 bases in the middle. The CDR3 loop reads CAWRQGSGQPQHF. The CDR3 DNA sequence: TGTGCCTGGAGGCAGGGCTCAGGTCAGCCCCAGCATTTT.

The chain has TRBV6-1 and TRBJ2-3; the match to TRBD1 covers 8 bases. The CDR3 totals 16 residues. V lost 4 bases and J lost 3; bases outside the gene matches: 9. The germline CDR1 and CDR2 sequences are MNHNS and SASEGT. The CDR3 here is CASSGPGGLVTDTQYF. DNA of the CDR3: TGTGCCAGCAGTGGCCCAGGGGGCTTGGTAACAGATACGCAGTATTTT.

The chain has TRBV7-2 and TRBJ2-2; the match to TRBD2 covers 13 bases. Germline CDR1 and CDR2: SGHTA and FQGNSA. Trimming removed 5 bases from V and 7 bases from J; junction bases left unmatched: 10. There are 17 residues in the CDR3. The CDR3 here is CASSPTSGGARSGELFF. CDR3 nucleotides: TGTGCCAGCAGCCCCACTAGCGGGGGGGCCCGCAGCGGGGAGCTGTTTTTT.

This chain links TRBV6-2 or TRBV6-3 with TRBJ2-1; 7 bases fit TRBD2. CDR3 length: 18 residues. V lost 2 bases to trimming and J lost 5 bases; unmatched junction nucleotides: 15. From germline, CDR1 is MNHEY and CDR2 SVGEGT. The CDR3 nucleotides read TGTGCCAGCAGTTACGGACGACTAGCCCTAGACCCGAACAATGAGCAGTTCTTC. It encodes CASSYGRLALDPNNEQFF.